Each of the 8 T cell receptor beta chains below was sequenced from the same sample in a study of T cell responses to AZD1222 COVID-19 vaccine. Data came from immunoSEQ multiplex PCR; TCRdb stores just in-frame clones and leaves some out. The sample has under 150,000 clones; approximately 90% are singletons. The sequencing used peripheral blood, collected 28 days after the second AZD1222 dose. All receptors come from an adult who received the AZD1222 COVID-19 vaccine.

V and J are TRBV3-1 (or the pseudogene TRBV3-2) and TRBJ2-7, with TRBD2 matching over 13 bases. The CDR3 length is 17 residues. CDR1 is LGHDT, CDR2 YNNKEL, per germline (reference sequence). V lost 4 bases, J lost 3 bases, and 9 bases stayed unmatched. The CDR3 DNA sequence: TGTGCCAGCAGCCCTGACATGACTAGCGGGGGGTTCTACGAGCAGTACTTC. Translated, it gives CASSPDMTSGGFYEQYF.

J is TRBJ2-2 and V is TRBV15; weak D call: TRBD2 (6 bases). Germline-derived CDR1 and CDR2 are LNHNV and YYDKDF (reference sequence). Trimming stripped 1 base from V and 6 bases from J, with 6 bases between. The CDR3 loop spans 13 amino acids. The CDR3 here is CATSRAGAGELFF. CDR3 nucleotides: TGTGCCACCAGCAGAGCGGGGGCCGGGGAGCTGTTTTTT.

The chain uses TRBV7-8 and TRBJ1-1, with 11 bases identical to TRBD1. The CDR3 spans 14 residues. Trimming at V came to 5 bases and at J to 6 bases, leaving 5 bases not matched to a gene. CDR1 is SGHVS and CDR2 is FQNEAQ in the germline V gene. The CDR3 DNA is TGTGCCAGCAGCCCGGGACAGGGGGGGCCTGAAGCTTTCTTT. Translated: CASSPGQGGPEAFF.

J is TRBJ1-5 and V is TRBV18, with no clear D. The CDR3 is 13 amino acids. V shed 4 bases and J shed 5 bases, with 9 bases lying between them. Germline CDR1 is KGHSH and CDR2 is LQKENI. The CDR3 region has the DNA TGTGCCAGCTCACTTGAAGGAGATCAGCCCCAGCATTTT. As protein: CASSLEGDQPQHF.

V gene TRBV7-2 combines with J gene TRBJ2-1; D might be TRBD2 (6 bases). This CDR3 region has 16 residues. Trimming cost V 1 base and J 0 bases, with 10 bases left between them. Looked up from germline, CDR1 is SGHTA and CDR2 is FQGNSA. Written as DNA, the CDR3 is TGTGCCAGCAGCTTAGGGACCGGGGGCTCCTACAATGAGCAGTTCTTC. Its translation is CASSLGTGGSYNEQFF.

The V and J genes are TRBV7-8 and TRBJ2-6; 11 bases fit TRBD2. Germline CDR1 SGHVS, CDR2 FQNEAQ. With 5 bases clipped from V and 0 bases from J, the junction kept 6 bases outside the gene matches. This CDR3 contains 18 residues. The CDR3 region is CASSPRLAGNSGANVLTF. CDR3 DNA: TGTGCCAGCAGCCCCCGACTAGCGGGGAACTCTGGGGCCAACGTCCTGACTTTC. The variable domain in full, completed from reference TRBV7-8 and TRBJ2-6, reads GAGVSQSPRYKVAKRGQDVALRCDPISGHVSLFWYQQALGQGPEFLTYFQNEAQLDKSGLPSDRFFAERPEGSVSTLKIQRTQQEDSAVYLCASSPRLAGNSGANVLTFGAGSRLTVL.

This chain uses TRBV12-5 with TRBJ1-1; D may be TRBD1 (6 bases). The germline V gene encodes CDR1 LGHNT and CDR2 FRNRAP. With 1 base removed from V and 3 bases from J, the gap between germline ends came to 24 bases. CDR3 length: 19 amino acids. CDR3 loop: CASGLEGRPRGGGYTEAFF. In nucleotides, the CDR3 is TGTGCTAGTGGTTTGGAGGGGCGTCCGAGGGGAGGGGGATACACTGAAGCTTTCTTT.

The V call is TRBV9, the J call TRBJ2-1; TRBD2 matches 12 bases. In germline, CDR1 is SGDLS, CDR2 YYNGEE. The CDR3 has 17 residues. The V and J ends lost 1 base and 6 bases, in that order; junction bases with no gene match: 8. The CDR3 region is CASSVQGRTSGANEQFF. In DNA form, the CDR3 reads TGTGCCAGCAGCGTACAGGGACGGACTAGCGGGGCCAATGAGCAGTTCTTC.